Listed below are T cell receptor beta chains from one sample, sequenced in a study of blood T cell repertoires in COVID-19. TCRdb's table, derived via immunoSEQ multiplex PCR, lists solely in-frame clones and lacks some. The sample shows some 200,000 clones, approximately 84% of them seen only once. The sample taken for sequencing was peripheral blood. The receptors shown here come from an older man with acute or convalescent COVID-19. Each CDR3 is given with its conserved first and last residue. A D gene is named only where the DNA matches it firmly. Not every row has a clone size; where given, it reads once, few, many or a size class.

d_call: TRBD1; clone_size: NA; v_call: TRBV19; cdr3_length: 15; j_call: TRBJ1-2; cdr3_nt: TGTGCCAGTAGCCTCGTTCCTTGGACAGGTTATGGCTACACCTTC; cdr3_aa: CASSLVPWTGYGYTF
d_call: NA; clone_size: NA; v_call: TRBV9; cdr3_length: 13; j_call: TRBJ2-3; cdr3_nt: TGTGCCAGCAGCGCCGACTTAACAGATACGCAGTATTTT; cdr3_aa: CASSADLTDTQYF
d_call: NA; clone_size: NA; v_call: TRBV6-2/TRBV6-3; cdr3_length: 16; j_call: TRBJ2-1; cdr3_nt: TGTGCCAGCAGCTTGAGCTGGACTTGGAACTACAATGAGCAGTTCTTC; cdr3_aa: CASSLSWTWNYNEQFF
d_call: TRBD1; clone_size: few; v_call: TRBV10-3; cdr3_length: 12; j_call: TRBJ2-1; cdr3_nt: TGTGCCACGGGACAGGTCCGTAGTGAGCAGTTCTTC; cdr3_aa: CATGQVRSEQFF
d_call: TRBD1; clone_size: once; v_call: TRBV18; cdr3_length: 15; j_call: TRBJ2-5; cdr3_nt: TGTGCCAGCTCACCAAGGACAGGTCCAACGGAGACCCAGTACTTC; cdr3_aa: CASSPRTGPTETQYF
d_call: TRBD1; clone_size: NA; v_call: TRBV12-3/TRBV12-4; cdr3_length: 13; j_call: TRBJ1-2; cdr3_nt: TGTGCCAGCAGCCCCCAGGGGGCCCCTGGCTACACCTTC; cdr3_aa: CASSPQGAPGYTF
d_call: NA; clone_size: NA; v_call: TRBV9; cdr3_length: 14; j_call: TRBJ2-1; cdr3_nt: TGTGCCAGCAGCGAACAGGGTAGGGGGGGTGAGCAGTTCTTC; cdr3_aa: CASSEQGRGGEQFF
d_call: TRBD1; clone_size: NA; v_call: TRBV6-5; cdr3_length: 14; j_call: TRBJ2-7; cdr3_nt: TGTGCCAGCAGTTACGGTAACAGGGGCCTCGAGCAGTACTTC; cdr3_aa: CASSYGNRGLEQYF
d_call: TRBD2; clone_size: once; v_call: TRBV2; cdr3_length: 16; j_call: TRBJ2-7; cdr3_nt: TGTGCCAGCAGTGATGGAGCGCGACTAGCGGGAGGCGAGCAGTACTTC; cdr3_aa: CASSDGARLAGGEQYF
d_call: TRBD1; clone_size: NA; v_call: TRBV5-1; cdr3_length: 19; j_call: TRBJ1-2; cdr3_nt: TGCGCCAGCAGACCTGCTTCTGGGACAGGGGGCGGAATTAACTATGGCTACACCTTC; cdr3_aa: CASRPASGTGGGINYGYTF
d_call: NA; clone_size: once; v_call: TRBV18; cdr3_length: 14; j_call: TRBJ2-3; cdr3_nt: TGTGCCAGCTCACCACCGGTCGGGGGAAATACGCAGTATTTT; cdr3_aa: CASSPPVGGNTQYF
d_call: TRBD2; clone_size: NA; v_call: TRBV5-4; cdr3_length: 16; j_call: TRBJ2-3; cdr3_nt: TGTGCCAGCAGCTTGAAACTAGCGACTAGCACAGATACGCAGTATTTT; cdr3_aa: CASSLKLATSTDTQYF
d_call: NA; clone_size: once; v_call: TRBV19; cdr3_length: 14; j_call: TRBJ2-2; cdr3_nt: TGTGCCACCTGCGAGGGATCTTACACCGGGGAGCTATTTTTT; cdr3_aa: CATCEGSYTGELFF
d_call: NA; clone_size: NA; v_call: TRBV28; cdr3_length: 14; j_call: TRBJ2-3; cdr3_nt: TGTGCCAGCAGTTTAGGCGGGGATGCAGATACGCAGTATTTT; cdr3_aa: CASSLGGDADTQYF
d_call: NA; clone_size: NA; v_call: TRBV19; cdr3_length: 15; j_call: TRBJ2-5; cdr3_nt: TGTGCCAGTAGCCCCCCACAGCGGTACCAAGAGACCCAGTACTTC; cdr3_aa: CASSPPQRYQETQYF